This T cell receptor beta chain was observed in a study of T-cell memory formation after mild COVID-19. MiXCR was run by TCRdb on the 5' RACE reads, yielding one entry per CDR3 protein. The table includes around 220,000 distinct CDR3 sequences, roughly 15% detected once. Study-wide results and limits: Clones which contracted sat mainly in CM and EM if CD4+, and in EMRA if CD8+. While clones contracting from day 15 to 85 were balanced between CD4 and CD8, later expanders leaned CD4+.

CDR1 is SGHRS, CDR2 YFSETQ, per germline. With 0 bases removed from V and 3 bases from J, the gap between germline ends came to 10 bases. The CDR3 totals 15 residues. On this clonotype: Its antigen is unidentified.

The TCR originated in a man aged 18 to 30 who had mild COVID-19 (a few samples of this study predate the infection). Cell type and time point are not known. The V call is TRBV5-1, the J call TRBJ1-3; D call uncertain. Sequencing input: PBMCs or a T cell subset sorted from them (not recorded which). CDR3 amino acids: CASSLGVADGNTIYF. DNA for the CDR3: TGCGCCAGCAGCTTGGGGGTTGCGGATGGAAACACCATATATTTT.